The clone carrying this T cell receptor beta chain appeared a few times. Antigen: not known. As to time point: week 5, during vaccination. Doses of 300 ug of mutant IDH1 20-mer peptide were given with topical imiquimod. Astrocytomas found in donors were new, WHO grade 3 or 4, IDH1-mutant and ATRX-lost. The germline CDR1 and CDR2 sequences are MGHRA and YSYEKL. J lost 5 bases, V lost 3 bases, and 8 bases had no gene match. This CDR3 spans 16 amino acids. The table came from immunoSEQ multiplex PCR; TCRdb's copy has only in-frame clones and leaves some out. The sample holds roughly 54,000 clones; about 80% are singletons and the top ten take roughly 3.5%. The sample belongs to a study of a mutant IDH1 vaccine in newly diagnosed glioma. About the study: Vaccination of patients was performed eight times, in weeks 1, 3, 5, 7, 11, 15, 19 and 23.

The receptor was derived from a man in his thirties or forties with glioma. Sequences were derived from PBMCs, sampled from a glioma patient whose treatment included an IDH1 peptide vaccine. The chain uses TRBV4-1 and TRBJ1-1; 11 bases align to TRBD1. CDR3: CASSHKPGQGVTEAFF. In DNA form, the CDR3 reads TGCGCCAGCAGCCACAAACCGGGACAGGGGGTTACTGAAGCTTTCTTT.